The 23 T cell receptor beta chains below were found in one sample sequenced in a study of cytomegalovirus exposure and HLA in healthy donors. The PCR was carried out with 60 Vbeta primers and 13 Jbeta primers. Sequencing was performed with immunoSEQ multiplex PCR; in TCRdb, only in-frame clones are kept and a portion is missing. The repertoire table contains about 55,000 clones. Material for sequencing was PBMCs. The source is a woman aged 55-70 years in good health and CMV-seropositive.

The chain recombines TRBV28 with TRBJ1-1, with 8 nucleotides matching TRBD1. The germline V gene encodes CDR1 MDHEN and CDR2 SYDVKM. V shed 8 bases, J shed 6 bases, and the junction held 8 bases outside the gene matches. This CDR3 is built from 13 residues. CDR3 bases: TGTGCCAGCTCCCTGGGGGACAGGTCTGAAGCTTTCTTT. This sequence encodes CASSLGDRSEAFF.

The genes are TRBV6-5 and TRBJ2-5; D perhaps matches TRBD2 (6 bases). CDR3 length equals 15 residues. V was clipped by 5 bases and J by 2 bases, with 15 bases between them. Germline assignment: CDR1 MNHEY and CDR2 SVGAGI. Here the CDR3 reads CASSPTRLGQETQYF. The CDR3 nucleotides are TGTGCCAGCAGTCCGACTAGATTGGGGCAAGAGACCCAGTACTTC.

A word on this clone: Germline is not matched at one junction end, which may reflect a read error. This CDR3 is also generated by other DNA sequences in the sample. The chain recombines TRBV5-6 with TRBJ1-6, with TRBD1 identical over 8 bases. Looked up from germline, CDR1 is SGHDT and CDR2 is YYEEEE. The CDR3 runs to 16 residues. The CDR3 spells CASSLIDYRGSSPLHF. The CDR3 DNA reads TGTGCCAGCAGCTTGATTGACTACAGGGGGAGCTCACCCCTACACTTT. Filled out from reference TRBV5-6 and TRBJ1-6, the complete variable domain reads DAGVTQSPTHLIKTRGQQVTLRCSPKSGHDTVSWYQQALGQGPQFIFQYYEEEERQRGNFPDRFSGHQFPNYSSELNVNALLLGDSALYLCASSLIDYRGSSPLHFGNGTRLTVT.

Here the CDR3 reads CATTTGYSGNTIYF. In DNA, the CDR3 is TGTGCCACCACGACAGGATATTCTGGAAACACCATATATTTT. This sequence joins TRBV19 and TRBJ1-3; tentatively, D is TRBD1 (6 bases). The CDR3 length is 14 residues. The germline V gene has CDR1 LNHDA and CDR2 SQIVND (reference sequence). With 10 bases removed from V and 1 base from J, the gap between germline ends came to 14 bases.

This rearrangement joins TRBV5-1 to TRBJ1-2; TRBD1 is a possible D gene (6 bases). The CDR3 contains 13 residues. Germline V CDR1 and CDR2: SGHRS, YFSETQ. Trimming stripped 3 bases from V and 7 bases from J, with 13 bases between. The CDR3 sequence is CASSSNRDGGYTF. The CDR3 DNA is TGCGCCAGCAGCTCAAACAGGGACGGTGGCTACACCTTC. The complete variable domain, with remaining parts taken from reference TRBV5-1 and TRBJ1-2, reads KAGVTQTPRYLIKTRGQQVTLSCSPISGHRSVSWYQQTPGQGLQFLFEYFSETQRNKGNFPGRFSGRQFSNSRSEMNVSTLELGDSALYLCASSSNRDGGYTFGSGTRLTVV.

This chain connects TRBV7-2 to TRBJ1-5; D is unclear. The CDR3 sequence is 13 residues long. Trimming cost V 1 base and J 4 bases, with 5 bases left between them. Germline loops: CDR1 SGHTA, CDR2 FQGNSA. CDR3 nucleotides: TGTGCCAGCAGCTTAGGGGAGAATCAGCCCCAGCATTTT. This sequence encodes CASSLGENQPQHF. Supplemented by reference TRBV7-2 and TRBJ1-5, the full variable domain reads GAGVSQSPSNKVTEKGKDVELRCDPISGHTALYWYRQSLGQGLEFLIYFQGNSAPDKSGLPSDRFSAERTGGSVSTLTIQRTQQEDSAVYLCASSLGENQPQHFGDGTRLSIL.

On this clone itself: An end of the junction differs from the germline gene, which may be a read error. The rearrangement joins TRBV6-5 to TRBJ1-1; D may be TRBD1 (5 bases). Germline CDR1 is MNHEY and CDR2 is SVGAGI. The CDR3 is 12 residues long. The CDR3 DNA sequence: TGTGCCAGCTCTGGGGGGAACACTGAAGATTTCTTT. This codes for CASSGGNTEDFF.

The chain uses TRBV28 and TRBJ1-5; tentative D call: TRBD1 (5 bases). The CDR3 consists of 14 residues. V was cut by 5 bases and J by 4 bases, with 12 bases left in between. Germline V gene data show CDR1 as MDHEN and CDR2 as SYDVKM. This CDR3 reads CASSLRDWNQPQHF. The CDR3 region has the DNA TGTGCCAGCAGTCTGCGGGACTGGAATCAGCCCCAGCATTTT.

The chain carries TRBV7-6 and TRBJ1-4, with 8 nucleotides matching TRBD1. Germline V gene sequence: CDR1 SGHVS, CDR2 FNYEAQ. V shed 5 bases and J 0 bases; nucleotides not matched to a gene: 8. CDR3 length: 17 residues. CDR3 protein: CASSARQGTATNEKLFF. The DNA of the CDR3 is TGTGCCAGCAGCGCCCGACAGGGGACAGCAACTAATGAAAAACTGTTTTTT.

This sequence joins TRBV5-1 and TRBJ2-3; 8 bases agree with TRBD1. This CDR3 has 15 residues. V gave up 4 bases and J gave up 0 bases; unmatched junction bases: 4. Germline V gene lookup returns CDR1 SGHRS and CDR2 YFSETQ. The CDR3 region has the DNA TGCGCCAGCAGCACCGGACAGGGAAGCACAGATACGCAGTATTTT. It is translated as CASSTGQGSTDTQYF.

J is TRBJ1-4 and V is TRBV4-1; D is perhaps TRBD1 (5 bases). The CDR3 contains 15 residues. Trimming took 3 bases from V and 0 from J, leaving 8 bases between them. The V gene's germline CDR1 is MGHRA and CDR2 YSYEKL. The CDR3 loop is CASSQDTTTNEKLFF. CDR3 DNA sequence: TGCGCCAGCAGCCAGGACACCACAACTAATGAAAAACTGTTTTTT.

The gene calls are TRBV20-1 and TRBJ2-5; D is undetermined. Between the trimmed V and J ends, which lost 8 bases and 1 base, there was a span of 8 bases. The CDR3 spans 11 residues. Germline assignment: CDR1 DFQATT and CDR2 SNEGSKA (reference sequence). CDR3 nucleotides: TGCAGTACCTCCAGCCAAGAGACCCAGTACTTC. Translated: CSTSSQETQYF.

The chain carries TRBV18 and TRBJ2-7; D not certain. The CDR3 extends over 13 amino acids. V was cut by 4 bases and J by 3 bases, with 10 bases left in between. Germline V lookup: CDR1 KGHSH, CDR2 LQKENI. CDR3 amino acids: CASSQLEVYEQYF. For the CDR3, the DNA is TGTGCCAGCTCACAACTCGAAGTCTACGAGCAGTACTTC.

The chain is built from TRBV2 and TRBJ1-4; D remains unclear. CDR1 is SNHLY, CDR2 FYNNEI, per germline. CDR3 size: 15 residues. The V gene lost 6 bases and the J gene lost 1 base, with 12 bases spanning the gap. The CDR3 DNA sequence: TGTGCCAGCAGGACTCAAACCGAAACTAATGAAAAACTGTTTTTT. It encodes CASRTQTETNEKLFF.

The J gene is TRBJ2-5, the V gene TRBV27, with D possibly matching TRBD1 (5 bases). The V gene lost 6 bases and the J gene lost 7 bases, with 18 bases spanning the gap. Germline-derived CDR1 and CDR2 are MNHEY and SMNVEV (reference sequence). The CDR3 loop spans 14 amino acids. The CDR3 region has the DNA TGTGCCAGCAGCACCTACAGGCTCCCAGGGACCCAGTACTTC. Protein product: CASSTYRLPGTQYF.

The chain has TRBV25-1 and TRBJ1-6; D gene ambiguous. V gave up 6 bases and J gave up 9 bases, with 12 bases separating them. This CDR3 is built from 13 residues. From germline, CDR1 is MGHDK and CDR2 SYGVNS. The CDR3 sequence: CASSHGVFSPLHF. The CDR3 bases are TGTGCCAGCAGCCACGGGGTGTTTTCACCCCTCCACTTT. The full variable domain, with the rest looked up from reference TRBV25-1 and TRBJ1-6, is EADIYQTPRYLVIGTGKKITLECSQTMGHDKMYWYQQDPGMELHLIHYSYGVNSTEKGDLSSESTVSRIRTEHFPLTLESARPSHTSQYLCASSHGVFSPLHFGNGTRLTVT.

The CDR3 is CASSSGRGEAQPQHF. Written as DNA, the CDR3 is TGTGCCAGCAGTTCGGGCAGGGGAGAAGCTCAGCCCCAGCATTTT. V is TRBV28 and J is TRBJ1-5; TRBD1 is a possible D gene (6 bases). CDR1 is MDHEN, CDR2 SYDVKM, per germline. This CDR3 region has 15 residues. V dropped 4 bases and J dropped 6 bases, with 16 bases sitting between them.

The CDR3 region has the DNA TGTGCCAGTAGTCCAGGACAGGGGGCAGGCGAGCAGTACTTC. Encoded protein: CASSPGQGAGEQYF. This chain connects TRBV19 to TRBJ2-7, with 11 positions matching TRBD1. The CDR3 loop spans 14 amino acids. Germline CDR1 is LNHDA and CDR2 is SQIVND (reference sequence). V shed 5 bases, J shed 6 bases, and the junction held 6 bases outside the gene matches.

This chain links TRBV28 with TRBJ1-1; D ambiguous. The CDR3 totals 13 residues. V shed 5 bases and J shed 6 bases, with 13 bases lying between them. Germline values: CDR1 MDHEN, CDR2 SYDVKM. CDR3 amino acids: CASSPPKLPEAFF. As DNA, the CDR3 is TGTGCCAGCAGTCCTCCTAAGCTCCCTGAAGCTTTCTTT.

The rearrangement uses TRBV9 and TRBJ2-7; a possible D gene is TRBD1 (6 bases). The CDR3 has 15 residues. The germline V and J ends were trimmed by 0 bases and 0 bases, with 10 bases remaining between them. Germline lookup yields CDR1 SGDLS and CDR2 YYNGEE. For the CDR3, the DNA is TGTGCCAGCAGCGTAGAGCCGGACAGCTCCTACGAGCAGTACTTC. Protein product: CASSVEPDSSYEQYF.

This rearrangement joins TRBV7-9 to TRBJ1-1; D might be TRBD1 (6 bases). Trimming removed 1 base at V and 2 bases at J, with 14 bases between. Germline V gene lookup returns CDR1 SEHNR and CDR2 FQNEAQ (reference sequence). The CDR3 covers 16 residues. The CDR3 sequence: CASSLGAGEGNTEAFF. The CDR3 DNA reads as TGTGCCAGCAGCTTAGGGGCAGGGGAGGGTAACACTGAAGCTTTCTTT.

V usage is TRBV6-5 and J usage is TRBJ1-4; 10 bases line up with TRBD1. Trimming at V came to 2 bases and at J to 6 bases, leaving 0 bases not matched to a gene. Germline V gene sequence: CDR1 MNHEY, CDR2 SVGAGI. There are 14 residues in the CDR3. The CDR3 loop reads CASSYDRGHEKLFF. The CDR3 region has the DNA TGTGCCAGCAGTTACGACAGGGGGCATGAAAAACTGTTTTTT.

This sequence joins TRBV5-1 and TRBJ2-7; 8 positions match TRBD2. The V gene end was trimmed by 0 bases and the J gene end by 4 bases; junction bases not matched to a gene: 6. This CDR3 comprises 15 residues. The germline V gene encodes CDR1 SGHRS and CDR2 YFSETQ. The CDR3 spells CASSLASGGEYEQYF. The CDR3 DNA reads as TGCGCCAGCAGCTTGGCCTCGGGAGGGGAGTACGAGCAGTACTTC.